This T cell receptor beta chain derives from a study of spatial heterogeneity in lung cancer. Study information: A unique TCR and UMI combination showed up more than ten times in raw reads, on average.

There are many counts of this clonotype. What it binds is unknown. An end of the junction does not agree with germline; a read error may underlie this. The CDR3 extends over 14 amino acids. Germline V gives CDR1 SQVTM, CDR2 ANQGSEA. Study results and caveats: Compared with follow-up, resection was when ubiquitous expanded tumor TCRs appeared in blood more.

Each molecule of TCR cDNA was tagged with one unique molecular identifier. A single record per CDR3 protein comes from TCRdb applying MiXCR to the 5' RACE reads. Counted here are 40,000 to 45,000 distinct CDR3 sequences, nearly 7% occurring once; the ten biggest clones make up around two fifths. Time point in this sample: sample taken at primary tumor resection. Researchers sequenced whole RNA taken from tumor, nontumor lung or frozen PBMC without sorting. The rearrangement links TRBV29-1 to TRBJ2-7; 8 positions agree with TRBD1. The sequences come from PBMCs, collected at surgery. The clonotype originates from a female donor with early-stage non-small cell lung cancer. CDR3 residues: CSVVQGEFSYEQYF. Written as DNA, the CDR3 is TGCAGCGTTGTACAGGGGGAGTTTTCCTATGAGCAGTACTTC.